This T cell receptor beta chain was obtained from a study of neurological immune-mediated disorders. CDR3 length: 14 amino acids. Germline V gene sequence: CDR1 SGHVS, CDR2 FNYEAQ. The junction had 7 bases not matched to a gene; V was cut back by 4 bases and J by 5 bases. This clonotype was picked up many times. As for the cDNA, it was generated by 5'RACE with 10-nucleotide random UMIs. TCRdb reprocessed the 5' RACE reads with MiXCR, giving one entry per CDR3 protein. The sample holds under 45,000 distinct CDR3 sequences, approximately 11% seen once. The clonotype comes from a female donor in good health. Sequenced sample: PBMCs. The V call is TRBV7-6, the J call TRBJ2-7; 8 bases fit TRBD2. CDR3 region: CASSSRGERDEQYF. The CDR3 region has the DNA TGTGCCAGCAGCTCGCGGGGGGAGAGGGACGAGCAGTACTTC.